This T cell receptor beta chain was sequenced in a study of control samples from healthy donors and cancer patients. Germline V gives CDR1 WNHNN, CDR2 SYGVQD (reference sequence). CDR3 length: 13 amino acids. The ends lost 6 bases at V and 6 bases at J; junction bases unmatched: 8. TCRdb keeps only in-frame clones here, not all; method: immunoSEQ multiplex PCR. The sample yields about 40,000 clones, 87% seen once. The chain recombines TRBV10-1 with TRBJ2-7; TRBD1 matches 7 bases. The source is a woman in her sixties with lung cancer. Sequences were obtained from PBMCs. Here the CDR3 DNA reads TGCGCCAGCAGCGCCGGGACAGTGCGCGAGCAGTACTTC. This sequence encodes CASSAGTVREQYF.